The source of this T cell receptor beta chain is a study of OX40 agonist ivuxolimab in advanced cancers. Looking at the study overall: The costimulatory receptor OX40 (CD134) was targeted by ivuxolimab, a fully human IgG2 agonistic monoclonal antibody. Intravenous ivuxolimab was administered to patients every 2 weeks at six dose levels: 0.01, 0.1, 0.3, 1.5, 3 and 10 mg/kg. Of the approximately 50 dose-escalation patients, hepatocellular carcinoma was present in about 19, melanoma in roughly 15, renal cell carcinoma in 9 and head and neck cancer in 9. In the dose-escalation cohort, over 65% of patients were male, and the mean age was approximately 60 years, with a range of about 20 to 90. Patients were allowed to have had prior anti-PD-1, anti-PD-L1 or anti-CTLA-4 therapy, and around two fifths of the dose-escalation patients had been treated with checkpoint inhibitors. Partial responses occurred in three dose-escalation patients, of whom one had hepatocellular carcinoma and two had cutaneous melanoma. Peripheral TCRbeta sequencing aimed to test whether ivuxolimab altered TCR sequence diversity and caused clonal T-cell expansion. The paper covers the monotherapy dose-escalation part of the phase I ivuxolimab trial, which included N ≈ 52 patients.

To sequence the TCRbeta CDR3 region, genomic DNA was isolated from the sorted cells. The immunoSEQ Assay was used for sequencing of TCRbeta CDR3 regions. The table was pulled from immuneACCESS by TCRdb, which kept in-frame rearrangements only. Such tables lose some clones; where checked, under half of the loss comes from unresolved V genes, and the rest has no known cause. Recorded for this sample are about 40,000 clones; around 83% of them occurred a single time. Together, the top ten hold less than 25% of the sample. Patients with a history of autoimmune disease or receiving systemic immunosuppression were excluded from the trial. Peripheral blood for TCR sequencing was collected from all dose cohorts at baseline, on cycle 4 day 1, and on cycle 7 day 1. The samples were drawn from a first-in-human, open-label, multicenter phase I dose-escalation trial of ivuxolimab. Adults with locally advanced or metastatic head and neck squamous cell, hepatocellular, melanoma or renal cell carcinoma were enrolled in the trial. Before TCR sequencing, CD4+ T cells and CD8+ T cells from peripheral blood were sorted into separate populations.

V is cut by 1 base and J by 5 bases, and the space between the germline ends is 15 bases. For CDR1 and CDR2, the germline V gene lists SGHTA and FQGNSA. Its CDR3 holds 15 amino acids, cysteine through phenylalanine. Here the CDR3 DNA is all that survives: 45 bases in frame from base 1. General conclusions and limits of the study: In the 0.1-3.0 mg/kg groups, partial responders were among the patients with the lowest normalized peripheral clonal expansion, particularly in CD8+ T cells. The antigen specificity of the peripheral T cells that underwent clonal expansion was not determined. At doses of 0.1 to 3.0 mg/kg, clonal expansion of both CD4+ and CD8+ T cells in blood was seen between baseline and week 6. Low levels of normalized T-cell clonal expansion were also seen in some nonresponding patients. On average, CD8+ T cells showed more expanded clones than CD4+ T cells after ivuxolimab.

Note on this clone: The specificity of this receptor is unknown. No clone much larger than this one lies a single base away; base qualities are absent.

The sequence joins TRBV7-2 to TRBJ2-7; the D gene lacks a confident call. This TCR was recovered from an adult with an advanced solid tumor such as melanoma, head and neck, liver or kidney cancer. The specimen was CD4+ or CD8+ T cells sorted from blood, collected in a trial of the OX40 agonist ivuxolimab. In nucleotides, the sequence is TGTGCCAGCAGCTTAGATCAATGGGGAAGGAACGAGCAGTACTTC. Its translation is CASSLDQWGRNEQYF.